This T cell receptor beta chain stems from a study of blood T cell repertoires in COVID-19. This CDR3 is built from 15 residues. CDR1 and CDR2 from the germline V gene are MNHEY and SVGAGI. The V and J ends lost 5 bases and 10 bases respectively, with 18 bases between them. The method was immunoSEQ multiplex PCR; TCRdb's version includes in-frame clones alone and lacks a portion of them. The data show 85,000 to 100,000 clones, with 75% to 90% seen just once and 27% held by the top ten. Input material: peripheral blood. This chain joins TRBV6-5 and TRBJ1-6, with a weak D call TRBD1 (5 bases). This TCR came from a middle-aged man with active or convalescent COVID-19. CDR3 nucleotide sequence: TGTGCCAGCAGTCCCCGGTCACAGGTGGGGTCACCCCTCCACTTT. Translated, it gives CASSPRSQVGSPLHF.